The T cell receptor (beta chain) under discussion was sequenced for a study of PD-1 blockade in classical Hodgkin lymphoma. Brentuximab vedotin exposure varied, and every patient relapsed after autologous stem cell transplantation. Thawed PBMCs underwent magnetic negative selection to yield purified CD4+ T cells. This table comes from immunoSEQ multiplex PCR, and its TCRdb copy is limited to in-frame clones, with some not included. The data show tens of thousands of clones, with around 83% seen just once and under 2% held by the top ten. CDR3 length equals 15 residues. The germline CDR1 and CDR2 sequences are SEHNR and FQNEAQ (reference sequence). V lost 3 bases and J lost 3, with 14 bases in between.

This sequence originates from a human donor with classical Hodgkin lymphoma. The rearrangement joins TRBV7-9 to TRBJ1-1; D gene unclear. The sequences come from CD4+ T cells from blood, collected at baseline. The CDR3 loop reads CASSFGTVGDTEAFF. In nucleotides, the CDR3 is TGTGCCAGCAGCTTTGGAACTGTGGGCGACACTGAAGCTTTCTTT.